The clone carrying this TCR beta chain was counted ten times or more. The sample comes from a study of T-cell reconstitution after alpha-beta-depleted transplantation in children. Germline-derived CDR1 and CDR2 are SGHNT and YENEEA. The CDR3 consists of 12 residues. The V and J ends lost 4 bases and 9 bases respectively, with 10 bases between them. Unique molecular identifiers featured in how the TCRbeta library was prepared. Each CDR3 protein gets one entry after TCRdb re-called the PCR reads with MiXCR. Among about 200,000 distinct CDR3 sequences listed, about 14% were seen once. Sequenced material: PBMCs from the stem cell graft donor, taken from the stem cell graft. The receptor was derived from a human donor who donated a stem cell graft to a child with acute lymphoblastic leukemia. This chain uses TRBV11-3 with TRBJ2-1; D unresolved. In nucleotides, the CDR3 is TGTGCCAGCAGCTGGTCTCCAAGTGAGCAGTTCTTC. It encodes CASSWSPSEQFF.